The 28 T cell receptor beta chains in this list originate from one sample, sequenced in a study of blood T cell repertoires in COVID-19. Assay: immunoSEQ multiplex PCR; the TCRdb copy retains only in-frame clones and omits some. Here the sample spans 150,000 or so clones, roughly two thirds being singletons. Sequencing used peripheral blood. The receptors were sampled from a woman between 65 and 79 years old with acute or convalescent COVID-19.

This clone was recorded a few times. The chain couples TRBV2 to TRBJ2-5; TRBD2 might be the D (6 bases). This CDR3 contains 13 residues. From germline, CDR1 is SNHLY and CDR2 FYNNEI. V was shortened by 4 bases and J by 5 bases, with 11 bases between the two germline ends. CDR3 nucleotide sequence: TGTGCCAGCAGTGGACTAGGTAGGGAGACCCAGTACTTC. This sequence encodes CASSGLGRETQYF.

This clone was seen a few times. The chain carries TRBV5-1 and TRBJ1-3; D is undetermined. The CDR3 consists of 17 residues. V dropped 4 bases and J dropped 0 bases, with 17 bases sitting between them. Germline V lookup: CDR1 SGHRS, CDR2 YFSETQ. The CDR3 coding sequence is TGCGCCAGCAGCCCCCTGTTGGGCAGCAACTCTGGAAACACCATATATTTT. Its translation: CASSPLLGSNSGNTIYF.

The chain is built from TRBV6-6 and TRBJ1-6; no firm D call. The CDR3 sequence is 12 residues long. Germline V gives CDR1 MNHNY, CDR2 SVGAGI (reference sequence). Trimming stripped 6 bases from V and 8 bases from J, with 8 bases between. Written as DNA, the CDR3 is TGTGCCAGCAGCCTTGGAGATTCACCCCTCCACTTT. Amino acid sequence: CASSLGDSPLHF.

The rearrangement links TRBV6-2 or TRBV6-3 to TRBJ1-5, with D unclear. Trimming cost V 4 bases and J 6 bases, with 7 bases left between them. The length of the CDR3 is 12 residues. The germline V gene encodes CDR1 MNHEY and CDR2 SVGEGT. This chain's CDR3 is CASSSESQPQHF. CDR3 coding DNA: TGTGCCAGCAGTTCCGAGAGTCAGCCCCAGCATTTT.

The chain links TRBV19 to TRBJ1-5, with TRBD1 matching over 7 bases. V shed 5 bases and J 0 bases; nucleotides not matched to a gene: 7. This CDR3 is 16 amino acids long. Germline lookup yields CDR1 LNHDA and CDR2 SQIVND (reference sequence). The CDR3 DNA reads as TGTGCCAGTAGTCCCCAACAGGGGTATAGCAATCAGCCCCAGCATTTT. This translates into CASSPQQGYSNQPQHF. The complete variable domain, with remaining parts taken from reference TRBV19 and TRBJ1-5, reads DGGITQSPKYLFRKEGQNVTLSCEQNLNHDAMYWYRQDPGQGLRLIYYSQIVNDFQKGDIAEGYSVSREKKESFPLTVTSAQKNPTAFYLCASSPQQGYSNQPQHFGDGTRLSIL.

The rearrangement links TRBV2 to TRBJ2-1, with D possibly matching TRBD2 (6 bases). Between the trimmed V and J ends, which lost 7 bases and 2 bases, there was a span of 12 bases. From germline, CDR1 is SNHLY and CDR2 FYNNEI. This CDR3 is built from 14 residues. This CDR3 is CASNNGSPYNEQFF. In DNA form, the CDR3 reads TGTGCCAGCAATAACGGGAGCCCCTACAATGAGCAGTTCTTC.

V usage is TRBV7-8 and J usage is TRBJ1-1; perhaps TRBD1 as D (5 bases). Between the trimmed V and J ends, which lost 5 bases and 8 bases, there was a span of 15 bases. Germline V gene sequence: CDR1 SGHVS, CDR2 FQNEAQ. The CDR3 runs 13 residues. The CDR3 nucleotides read TGTGCCAGCAGCCCCTTGCTAGGGGTGGAAGCTTTCTTT. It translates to CASSPLLGVEAFF.

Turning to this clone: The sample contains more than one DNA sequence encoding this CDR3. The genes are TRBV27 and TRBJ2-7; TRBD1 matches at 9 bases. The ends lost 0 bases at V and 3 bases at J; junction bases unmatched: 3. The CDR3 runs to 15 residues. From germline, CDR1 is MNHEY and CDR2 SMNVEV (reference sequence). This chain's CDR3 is CASSLSGQGVYEQYF. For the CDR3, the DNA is TGTGCCAGCAGTTTATCGGGACAGGGTGTCTACGAGCAGTACTTC.

The CDR3 is CASSRGYEQYF. In nucleotides, the CDR3 is TGTGCCAGCAGTAGGGGATACGAGCAGTACTTC. J is TRBJ2-7 and V is TRBV12-3 or TRBV12-4, with D perhaps TRBD1 (5 bases). This CDR3 region has 11 residues. Trimming shortened V by 5 bases and J by 4 bases, and 6 bases separated the two germline ends.

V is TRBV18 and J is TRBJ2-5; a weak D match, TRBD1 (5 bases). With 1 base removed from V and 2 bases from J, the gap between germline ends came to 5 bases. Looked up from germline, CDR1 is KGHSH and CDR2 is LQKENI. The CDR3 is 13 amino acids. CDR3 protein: CASSPQGQETQYF. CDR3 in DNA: TGTGCCAGCTCACCACAGGGGCAAGAGACCCAGTACTTC.

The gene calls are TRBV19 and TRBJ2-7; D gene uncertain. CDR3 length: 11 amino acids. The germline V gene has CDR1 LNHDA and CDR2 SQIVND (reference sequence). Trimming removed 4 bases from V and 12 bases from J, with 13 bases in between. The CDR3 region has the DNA TGTGCCAGTAGTACAAGACTCGCCCGGTACTTC. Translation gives CASSTRLARYF.

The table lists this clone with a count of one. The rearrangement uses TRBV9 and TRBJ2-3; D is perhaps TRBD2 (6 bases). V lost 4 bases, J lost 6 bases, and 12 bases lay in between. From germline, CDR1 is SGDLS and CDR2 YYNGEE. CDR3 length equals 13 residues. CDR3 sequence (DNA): TGTGCCAGCAGCTCGGGGACTGGGGATACGCAGTATTTT. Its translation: CASSSGTGDTQYF.

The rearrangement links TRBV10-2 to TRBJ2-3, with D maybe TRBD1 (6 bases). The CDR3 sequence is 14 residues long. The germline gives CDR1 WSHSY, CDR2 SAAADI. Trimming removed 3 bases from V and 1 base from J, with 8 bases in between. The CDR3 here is CASSEGGGTDTQYF. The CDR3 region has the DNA TGCGCCAGCAGTGAAGGGGGTGGCACAGATACGCAGTATTTT.

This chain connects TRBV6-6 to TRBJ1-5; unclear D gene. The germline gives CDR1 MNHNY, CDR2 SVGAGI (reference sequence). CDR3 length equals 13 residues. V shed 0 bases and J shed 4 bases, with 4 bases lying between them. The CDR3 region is CASSYSQNQPQHF. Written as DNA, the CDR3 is TGTGCCAGCAGTTACTCCCAGAATCAGCCCCAGCATTTT.

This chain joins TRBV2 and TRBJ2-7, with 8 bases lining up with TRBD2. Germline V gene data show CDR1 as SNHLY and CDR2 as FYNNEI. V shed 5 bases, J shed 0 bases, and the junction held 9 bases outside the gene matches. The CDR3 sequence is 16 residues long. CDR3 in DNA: TGTGCCAGCAGTCGGGGGGGCACACCGGACTCCTACGAGCAGTACTTC. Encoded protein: CASSRGGTPDSYEQYF.

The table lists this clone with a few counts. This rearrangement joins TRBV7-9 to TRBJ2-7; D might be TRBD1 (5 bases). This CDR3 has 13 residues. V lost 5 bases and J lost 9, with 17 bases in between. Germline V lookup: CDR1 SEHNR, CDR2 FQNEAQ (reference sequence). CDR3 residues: CASSTDQGVGQYF. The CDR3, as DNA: TGTGCCAGCAGCACAGATCAGGGCGTAGGGCAGTACTTC.

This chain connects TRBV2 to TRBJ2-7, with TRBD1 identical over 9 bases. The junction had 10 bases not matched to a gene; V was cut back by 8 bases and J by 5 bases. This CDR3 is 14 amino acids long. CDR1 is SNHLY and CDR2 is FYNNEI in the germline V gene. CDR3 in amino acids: CASGLGQGINEQYF. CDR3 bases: TGTGCCAGCGGTTTAGGACAGGGGATAAACGAGCAGTACTTC. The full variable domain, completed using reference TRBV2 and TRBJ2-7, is EPEVTQTPSHQVTQMGQEVILRCVPISNHLYFYWYRQILGQKVEFLVSFYNNEISEKSEIFDDQFSVERPDGSNFTLKIRSTKLEDSAMYFCASGLGQGINEQYFGPGTRLTVT.

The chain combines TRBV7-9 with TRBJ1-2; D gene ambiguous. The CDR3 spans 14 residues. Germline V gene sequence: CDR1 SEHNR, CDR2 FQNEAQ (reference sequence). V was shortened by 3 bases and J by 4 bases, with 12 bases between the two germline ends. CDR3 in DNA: TGTGCCAGCAGCTTTTCCGGGAGCGGCTATGGCTACACCTTC. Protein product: CASSFSGSGYGYTF.

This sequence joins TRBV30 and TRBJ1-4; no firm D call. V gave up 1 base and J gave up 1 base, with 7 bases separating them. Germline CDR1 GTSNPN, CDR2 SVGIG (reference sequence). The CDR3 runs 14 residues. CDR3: CAWSAHRTNEKLFF. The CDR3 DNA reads TGTGCCTGGAGTGCCCACAGAACTAATGAAAAACTGTTTTTT.

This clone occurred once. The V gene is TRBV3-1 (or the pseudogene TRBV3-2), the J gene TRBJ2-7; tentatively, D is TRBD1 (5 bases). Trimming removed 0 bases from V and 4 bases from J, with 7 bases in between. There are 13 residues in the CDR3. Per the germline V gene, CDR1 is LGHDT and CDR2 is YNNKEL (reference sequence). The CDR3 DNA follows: TGTGCCAGCAGCCAAGAGAGACAGTACGAGCAGTACTTC. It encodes CASSQERQYEQYF.

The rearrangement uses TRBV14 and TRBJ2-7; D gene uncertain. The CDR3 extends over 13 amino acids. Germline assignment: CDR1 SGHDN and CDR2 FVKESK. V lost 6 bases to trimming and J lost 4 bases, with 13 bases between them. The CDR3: CASRPSEVYEQYF. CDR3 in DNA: TGTGCCAGCAGGCCATCAGAGGTTTACGAGCAGTACTTC.

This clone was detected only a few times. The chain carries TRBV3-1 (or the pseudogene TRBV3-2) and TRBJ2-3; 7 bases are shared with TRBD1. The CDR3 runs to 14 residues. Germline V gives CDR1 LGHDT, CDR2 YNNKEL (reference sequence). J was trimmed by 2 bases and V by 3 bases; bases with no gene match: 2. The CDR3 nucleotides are TGTGCCAGCAGCCAGGGACAGTACACAGATACGCAGTATTTT. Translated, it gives CASSQGQYTDTQYF.

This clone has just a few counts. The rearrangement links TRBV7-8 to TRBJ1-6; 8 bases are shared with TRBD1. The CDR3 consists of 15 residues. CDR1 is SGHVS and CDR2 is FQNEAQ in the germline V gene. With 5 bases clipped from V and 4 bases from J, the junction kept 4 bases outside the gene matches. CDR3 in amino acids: CASSPQGDYNSPLHF. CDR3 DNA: TGTGCCAGCAGCCCACAGGGGGATTATAATTCACCCCTCCACTTT. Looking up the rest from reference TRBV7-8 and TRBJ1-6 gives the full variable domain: GAGVSQSPRYKVAKRGQDVALRCDPISGHVSLFWYQQALGQGPEFLTYFQNEAQLDKSGLPSDRFFAERPEGSVSTLKIQRTQQEDSAVYLCASSPQGDYNSPLHFGNGTRLTVT.

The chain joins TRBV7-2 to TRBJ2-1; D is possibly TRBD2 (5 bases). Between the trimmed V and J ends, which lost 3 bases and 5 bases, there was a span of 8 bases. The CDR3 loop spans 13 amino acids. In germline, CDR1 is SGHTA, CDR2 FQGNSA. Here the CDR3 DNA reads TGTGCCAGCAGCTTCTACGGGGACAATGAGCAGTTCTTC. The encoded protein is CASSFYGDNEQFF.

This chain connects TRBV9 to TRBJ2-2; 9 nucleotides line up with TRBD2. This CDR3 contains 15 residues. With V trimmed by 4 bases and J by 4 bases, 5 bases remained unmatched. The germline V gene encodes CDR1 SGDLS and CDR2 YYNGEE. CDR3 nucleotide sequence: TGTGCCAGCAGCTCGAGCGGGGGGACCACCGGGGAGCTGTTTTTT. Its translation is CASSSSGGTTGELFF.

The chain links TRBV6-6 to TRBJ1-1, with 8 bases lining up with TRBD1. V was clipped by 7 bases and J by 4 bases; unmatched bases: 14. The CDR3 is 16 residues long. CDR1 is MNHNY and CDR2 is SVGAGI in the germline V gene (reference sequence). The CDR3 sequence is CASKAMTGQGGTEAFF. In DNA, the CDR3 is TGTGCCAGCAAAGCCATGACCGGACAGGGCGGCACTGAAGCTTTCTTT.

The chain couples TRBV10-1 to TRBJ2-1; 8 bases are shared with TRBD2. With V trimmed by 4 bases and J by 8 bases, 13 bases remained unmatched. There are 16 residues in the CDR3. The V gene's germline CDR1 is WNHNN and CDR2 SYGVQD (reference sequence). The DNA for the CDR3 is TGCGCCAGCAGTGTTTTCGGGAGGGCCTCCAGCGATGAGCAGTTCTTC. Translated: CASSVFGRASSDEQFF.

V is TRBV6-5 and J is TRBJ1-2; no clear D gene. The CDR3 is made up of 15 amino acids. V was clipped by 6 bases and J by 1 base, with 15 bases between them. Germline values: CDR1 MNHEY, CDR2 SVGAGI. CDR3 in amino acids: CASRKTDKLNYGYTF. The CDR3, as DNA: TGTGCCAGCAGAAAAACAGATAAGCTTAACTATGGCTACACCTTC.